Presented here are 2 T cell receptor beta chains from one specimen sequenced in a study of control samples from healthy donors and cancer patients. Sequencing used immunoSEQ multiplex PCR; TCRdb keeps in-frame clones, though not all of them. The repertoire includes around 170,000 clones, just over 85% of them detected once, and nearly 5% sits in the top ten. Sequenced input: blood. The receptors originated from a woman aged 25 to 39 in good health.

The chain links TRBV14 to TRBJ2-1; perhaps TRBD2 as D (5 bases). Trimming stripped 3 bases from V and 0 bases from J, with 15 bases between. The CDR3 loop spans 17 amino acids. Germline V gene data show CDR1 as SGHDN and CDR2 as FVKESK. The CDR3, as DNA: TGTGCCAGCAGCCAGGATCCGGGAACCCCCTCCTACAATGAGCAGTTCTTC. This gives the protein CASSQDPGTPSYNEQFF.

The chain uses TRBV5-1 and TRBJ1-1; D unresolved. Between the trimmed V and J ends, which lost 0 bases and 0 bases, there was a span of 9 bases. Germline lookup yields CDR1 SGHRS and CDR2 YFSETQ. This CDR3 has 15 residues. For the CDR3, the DNA is TGCGCCAGCAGCTTGGGGCCGCCTATGAACACTGAAGCTTTCTTT. This translates into CASSLGPPMNTEAFF.